One and the same sample provided the 5 T cell receptor beta chains below, sequenced in a study of T-cell reconstitution after alpha-beta-depleted transplantation in children. Using unique molecular identifiers, the investigators prepared the TCRbeta library. TCRdb independently ran MiXCR on the PCR reads; one entry per CDR3 protein. The sample comprises 300,000 to 400,000 distinct CDR3 sequences, around 15% of which are singletons, and approximately 44% rests with the top ten. The starting material was PBMCs, mostly from graft donor cells, obtained 360 days after TCRalphabeta/CD19-depleted stem cell transplant. These receptors all stem from a male patient between 2 and 10 years old who had a stem cell transplant for acute lymphoblastic leukemia, so the T cells may come from the graft donor.

V usage is TRBV27 and J usage is TRBJ2-1; either TRBD1 or TRBD2 may supply D (6 bases each). The CDR3 is 16 residues long. Germline CDR1 is MNHEY and CDR2 is SMNVEV (reference sequence). Trimming removed 4 bases from V and 4 bases from J, with 17 bases in between. CDR3 protein: CASSSPGGAHYNEQFF. In nucleotides, the CDR3 is TGTGCCAGCAGTTCCCCCGGGGGCGCGCATTACAATGAGCAGTTCTTC.

The chain is built from TRBV15 and TRBJ2-7; TRBD2 might be the D (6 bases). This CDR3 has 16 amino acids. The V gene lost 2 bases and the J gene lost 0 bases, with 14 bases spanning the gap. Per the germline V gene, CDR1 is LNHNV and CDR2 is YYDKDF (reference sequence). The chain's CDR3 is CATSRRRGSGSYEQYF. The CDR3 nucleotides are TGTGCCACCAGCAGACGGCGCGGTAGCGGCTCCTACGAGCAGTACTTC.

The V call is TRBV11-2, the J call TRBJ2-1; tentative D call: TRBD1 (5 bases). This CDR3 region has 13 residues. Germline loops: CDR1 SGHAT, CDR2 FQNNGV. With 3 bases removed from V and 9 bases from J, the gap between germline ends came to 12 bases. The CDR3 loop is CASSFSGFTEQFF. The CDR3 DNA sequence: TGTGCCAGCAGCTTCTCAGGGTTTACTGAGCAGTTCTTC.

The V call is TRBV6-2 or TRBV6-3, the J call TRBJ2-1; a weak D match, TRBD2 (6 bases). The V end was cut by 6 bases, the J end by 5 bases, with 17 bases between. CDR1 is MNHEY, CDR2 SVGEGT, per germline. CDR3 size: 15 residues. CDR3 region: CASSPLASTHNEQFF. The DNA for the CDR3 is TGTGCCAGCAGCCCACTAGCCTCCACTCACAATGAGCAGTTCTTC.

This clonotype was found many times. V and J are TRBV20-1 and TRBJ2-3; D gene ambiguous. This CDR3 region has 13 residues. The V end was cut by 0 bases, the J end by 1 base, with 5 bases between. CDR1 DFQATT and CDR2 SNEGSKA come from the germline V gene (reference sequence). For the CDR3, the DNA is TGCAGTGCTAGAGAGCCCCGCACAGATACGCAGTATTTT. This encodes CSAREPRTDTQYF.